The clone carrying this T cell receptor beta chain was detected only once. Its specificity is unknown. Unique-molecular-identifier-tagged TCR beta cDNA libraries were used. Each batch of about 0.9 to 10 million T cells produced around 460,000 cDNA molecules. MiXCR, run by TCRdb on the PCR reads, gives a single entry per CDR3 protein. Among approximately 660,000 distinct CDR3 sequences listed, roughly three fifths were seen once. The data are from a study of post-analysis software for immune sequencing data. Study overall: Relapsing-remitting, secondary progressive and progressive-relapsing forms of multiple sclerosis all featured among disease courses. The study, taken as a whole, reports: F-measure co-clustering was strong for batch-matched samples. The five TRBV segments detected at higher frequency in patients than in controls included TRBV5-6, TRBV5-1 and TRBV20-1. Multiple sclerosis patients showed significantly lower normalized Chao1 diversity than controls did.

Germline V gene sequence: CDR1 MGHRA, CDR2 YSYEKL. Trimming removed 0 bases from V and 0 bases from J, with 9 bases in between. The CDR3 covers 16 residues. The origin of this receptor is a girl aged 2 to 10 with multiple sclerosis. The material sequenced was blood. The gene calls are TRBV4-1 and TRBJ1-5; D unresolved. CDR3 nucleotides: TGCGCCAGCAGCCAAGAAAGGGATTATAGCAATCAGCCCCAGCATTTT. Translating it yields CASSQERDYSNQPQHF.